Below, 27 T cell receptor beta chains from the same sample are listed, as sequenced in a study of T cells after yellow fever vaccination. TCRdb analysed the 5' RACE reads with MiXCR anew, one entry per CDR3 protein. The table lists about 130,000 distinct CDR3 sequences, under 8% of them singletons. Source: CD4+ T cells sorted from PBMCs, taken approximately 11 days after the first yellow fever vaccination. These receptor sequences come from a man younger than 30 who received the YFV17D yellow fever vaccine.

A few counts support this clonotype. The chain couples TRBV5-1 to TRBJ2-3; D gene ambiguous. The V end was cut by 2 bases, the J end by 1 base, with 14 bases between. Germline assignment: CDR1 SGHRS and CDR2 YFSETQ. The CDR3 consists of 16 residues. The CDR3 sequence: CASSFTGPSRTDTQYF. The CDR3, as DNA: TGCGCCAGCAGCTTTACCGGCCCCTCCCGCACAGATACGCAGTATTTT. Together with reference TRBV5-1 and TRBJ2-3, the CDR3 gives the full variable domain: KAGVTQTPRYLIKTRGQQVTLSCSPISGHRSVSWYQQTPGQGLQFLFEYFSETQRNKGNFPGRFSGRQFSNSRSEMNVSTLELGDSALYLCASSFTGPSRTDTQYFGPGTRLTVL.

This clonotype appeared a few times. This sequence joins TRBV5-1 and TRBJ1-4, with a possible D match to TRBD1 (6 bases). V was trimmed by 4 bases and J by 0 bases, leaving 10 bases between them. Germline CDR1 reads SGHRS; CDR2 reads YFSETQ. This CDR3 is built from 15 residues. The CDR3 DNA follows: TGCGCCAGCAGCGTACAGGGAACAACTAATGAAAAACTGTTTTTT. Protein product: CASSVQGTTNEKLFF.

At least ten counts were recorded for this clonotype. The CDR3 DNA is TGCGCCAGCACTCCATGGACAGGTCAAGAGACCCAGTACTTC. This gives the protein CASTPWTGQETQYF. The chain is built from TRBV5-1 and TRBJ2-5, with 7 bases identical to TRBD1. The CDR3 is 14 residues long. V shed 6 bases and J 2 bases; nucleotides not matched to a gene: 7. Germline lookup yields CDR1 SGHRS and CDR2 YFSETQ.

The CDR3 sequence is CASSLAGGELYEQYF. CDR3 DNA: TGCGCCAGCAGCTTGGCTGGGGGCGAACTCTACGAGCAGTACTTC. The chain combines TRBV5-1 with TRBJ2-7; D possibly corresponds to TRBD1 (6 bases). The CDR3 covers 15 residues. V lost 0 bases and J 3 bases, leaving 13 bases between the germline ends. CDR1 and CDR2 from the germline V gene are SGHRS and YFSETQ.

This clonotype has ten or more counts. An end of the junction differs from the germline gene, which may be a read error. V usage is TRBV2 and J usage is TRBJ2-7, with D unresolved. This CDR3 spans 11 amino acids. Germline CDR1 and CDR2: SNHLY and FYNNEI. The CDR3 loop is CASSGWVSPHF. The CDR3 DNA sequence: TGTGCCAGCAGTGGCTGGGTCAGCCCCCACTTC. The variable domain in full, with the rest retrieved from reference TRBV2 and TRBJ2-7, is EPEVTQTPSHQVTQMGQEVILRCVPISNHLYFYWYRQILGQKVEFLVSFYNNEISEKSEIFDDQFSVERPDGSNFTLKIRSTKLEDSAMYFCASSGWVSPHFGPGTRLTVT.

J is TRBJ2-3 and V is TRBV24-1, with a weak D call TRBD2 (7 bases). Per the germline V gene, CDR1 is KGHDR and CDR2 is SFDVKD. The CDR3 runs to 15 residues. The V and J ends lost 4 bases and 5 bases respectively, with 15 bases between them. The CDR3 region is CATSDPRGAQDTQYF. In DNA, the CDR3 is TGTGCCACCAGTGACCCTCGGGGGGCTCAAGATACGCAGTATTTT.

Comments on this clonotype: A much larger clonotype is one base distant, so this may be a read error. CDR3 loop: CASSLMTGKTEAFF. Written as DNA, the CDR3 is TGTGCCAGCAGCTTGATGACAGGGAAGACTGAAGCTTTCTTT. The gene calls are TRBV5-4 and TRBJ1-1; 7 bases are shared with TRBD1. The CDR3 has 14 residues. The junction had 5 bases not matched to a gene; V was cut back by 1 base and J by 5 bases. Germline V gene sequence: CDR1 SGHNT, CDR2 YYREEE (reference sequence).

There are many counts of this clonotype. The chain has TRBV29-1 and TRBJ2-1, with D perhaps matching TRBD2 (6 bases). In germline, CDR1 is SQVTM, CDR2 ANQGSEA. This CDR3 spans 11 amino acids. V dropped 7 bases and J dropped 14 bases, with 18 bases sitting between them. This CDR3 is CSAPHGGRKFF. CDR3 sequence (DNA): TGCAGCGCCCCTCACGGGGGTCGGAAGTTCTTC.

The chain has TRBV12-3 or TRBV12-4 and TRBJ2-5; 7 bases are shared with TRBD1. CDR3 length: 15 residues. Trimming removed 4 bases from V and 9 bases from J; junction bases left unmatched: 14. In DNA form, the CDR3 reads TGTGCCAGCAGTTCGAAGGGACAGCGTATGGGGCCCCAGTACTTC. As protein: CASSSKGQRMGPQYF.

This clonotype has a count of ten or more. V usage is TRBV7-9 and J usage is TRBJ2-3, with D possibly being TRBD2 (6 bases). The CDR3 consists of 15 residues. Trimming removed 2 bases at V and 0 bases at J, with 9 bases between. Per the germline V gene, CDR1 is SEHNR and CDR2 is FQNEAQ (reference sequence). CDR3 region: CASSLRAGSTDTQYF. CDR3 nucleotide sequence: TGTGCCAGCAGCTTAAGGGCGGGGAGCACAGATACGCAGTATTTT.

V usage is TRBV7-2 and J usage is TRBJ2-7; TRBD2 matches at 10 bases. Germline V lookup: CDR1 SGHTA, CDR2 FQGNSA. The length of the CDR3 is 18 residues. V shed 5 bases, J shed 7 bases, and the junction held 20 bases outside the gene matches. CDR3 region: CASSPRSSGGPPTREQYF. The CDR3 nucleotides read TGTGCCAGCAGCCCTCGGAGTAGCGGGGGGCCACCTACGAGAGAGCAGTACTTC.

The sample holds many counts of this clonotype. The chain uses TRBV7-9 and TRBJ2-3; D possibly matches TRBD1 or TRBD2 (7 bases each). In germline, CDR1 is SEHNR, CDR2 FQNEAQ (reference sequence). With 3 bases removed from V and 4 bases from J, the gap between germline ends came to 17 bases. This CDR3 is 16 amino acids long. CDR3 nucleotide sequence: TGTGCCAGCAGCTTGGGAGGGACAGCGATACCAGATACGCAGTATTTT. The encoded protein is CASSLGGTAIPDTQYF.

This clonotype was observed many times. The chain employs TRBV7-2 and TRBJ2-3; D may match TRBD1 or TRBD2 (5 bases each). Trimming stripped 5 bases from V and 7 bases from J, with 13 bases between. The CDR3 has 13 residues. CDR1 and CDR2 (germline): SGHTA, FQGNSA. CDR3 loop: CASSDGAGNTQYF. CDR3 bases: TGTGCCAGCAGCGACGGGGCCGGGAATACGCAGTATTTT.

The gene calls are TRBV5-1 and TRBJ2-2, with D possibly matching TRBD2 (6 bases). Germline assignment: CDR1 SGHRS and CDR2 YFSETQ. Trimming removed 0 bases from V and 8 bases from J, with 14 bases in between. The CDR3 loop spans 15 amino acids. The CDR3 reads CASSLASGSGGELFF. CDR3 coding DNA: TGCGCCAGCAGCTTGGCATCGGGTAGCGGAGGGGAGCTGTTTTTT.

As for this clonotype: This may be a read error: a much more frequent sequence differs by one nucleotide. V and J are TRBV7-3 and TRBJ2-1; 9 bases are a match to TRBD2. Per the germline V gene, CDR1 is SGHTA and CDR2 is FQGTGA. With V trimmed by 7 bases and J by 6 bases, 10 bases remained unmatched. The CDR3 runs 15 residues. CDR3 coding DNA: TGTGCCAGCAACCTGGGACTAGCAGCGCTCAATGAGCAGTTCTTC. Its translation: CASNLGLAALNEQFF.

The CDR3 loop reads CIGGQAPGSGNTIYF. DNA of the CDR3: TGCATTGGGGGCCAGGCTCCGGGCTCTGGAAACACCATATATTTT. The J gene is TRBJ1-3, the V gene TRBV20-1, with D possibly being TRBD1 (6 bases). The germline CDR1 and CDR2 sequences are DFQATT and SNEGSKA (reference sequence). The CDR3 runs 15 residues.

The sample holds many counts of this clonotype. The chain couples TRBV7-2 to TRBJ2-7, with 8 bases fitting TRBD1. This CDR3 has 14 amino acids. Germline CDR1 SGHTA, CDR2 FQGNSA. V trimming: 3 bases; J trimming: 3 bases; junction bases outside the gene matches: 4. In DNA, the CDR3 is TGTGCCAGCAGCTTCAGACAGGGGCTCTACGAGCAGTACTTC. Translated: CASSFRQGLYEQYF.

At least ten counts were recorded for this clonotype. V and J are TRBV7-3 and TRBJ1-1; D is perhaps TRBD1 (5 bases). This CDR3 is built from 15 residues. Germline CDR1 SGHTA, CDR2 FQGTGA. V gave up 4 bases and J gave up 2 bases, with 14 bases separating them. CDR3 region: CASSSNPGGNTEAFF. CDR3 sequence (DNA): TGTGCCAGCAGCTCAAACCCGGGGGGTAACACTGAAGCTTTCTTT.

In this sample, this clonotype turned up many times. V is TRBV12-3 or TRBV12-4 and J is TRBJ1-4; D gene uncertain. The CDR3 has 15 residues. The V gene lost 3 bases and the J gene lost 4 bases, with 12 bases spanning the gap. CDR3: CASSLRGSDNEKLFF. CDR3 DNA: TGTGCCAGCAGTTTGCGGGGATCAGATAATGAAAAACTGTTTTTT.

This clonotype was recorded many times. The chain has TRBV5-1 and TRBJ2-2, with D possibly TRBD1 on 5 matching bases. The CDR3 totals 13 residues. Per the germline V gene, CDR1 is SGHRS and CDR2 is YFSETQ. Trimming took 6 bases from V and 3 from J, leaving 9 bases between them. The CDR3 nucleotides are TGCGCCAGCAAGGACACCGACACCGGGGAGCTGTTTTTT. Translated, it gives CASKDTDTGELFF.

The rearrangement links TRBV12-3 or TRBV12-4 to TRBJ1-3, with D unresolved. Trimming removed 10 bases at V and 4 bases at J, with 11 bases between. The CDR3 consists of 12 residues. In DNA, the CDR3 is TGTGCCAACCATAGAGTGGGAAACACCATATATTTT. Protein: CANHRVGNTIYF.

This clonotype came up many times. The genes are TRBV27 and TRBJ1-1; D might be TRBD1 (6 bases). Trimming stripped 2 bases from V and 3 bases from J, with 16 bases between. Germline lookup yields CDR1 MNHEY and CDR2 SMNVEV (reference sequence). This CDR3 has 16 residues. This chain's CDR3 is CASSLGPGEVYTEAFF. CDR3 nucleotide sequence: TGTGCCAGCAGTTTAGGGCCAGGGGAGGTGTACACTGAAGCTTTCTTT.

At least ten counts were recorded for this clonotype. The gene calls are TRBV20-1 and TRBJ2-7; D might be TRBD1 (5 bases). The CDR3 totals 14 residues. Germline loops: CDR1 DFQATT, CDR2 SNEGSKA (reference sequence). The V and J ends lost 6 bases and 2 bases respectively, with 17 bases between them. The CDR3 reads CSAQNRLSTYEQYF. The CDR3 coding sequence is TGCAGTGCCCAAAACAGGCTGTCGACCTACGAGCAGTACTTC.

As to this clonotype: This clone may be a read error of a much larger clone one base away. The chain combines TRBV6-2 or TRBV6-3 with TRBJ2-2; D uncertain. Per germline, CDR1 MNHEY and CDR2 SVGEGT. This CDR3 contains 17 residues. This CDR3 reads CTSSPRPHKTNTGELFF. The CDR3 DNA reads TGTACCAGCAGTCCACGCCCTCACAAGACGAACACCGGGGAGCTGTTTTTT.

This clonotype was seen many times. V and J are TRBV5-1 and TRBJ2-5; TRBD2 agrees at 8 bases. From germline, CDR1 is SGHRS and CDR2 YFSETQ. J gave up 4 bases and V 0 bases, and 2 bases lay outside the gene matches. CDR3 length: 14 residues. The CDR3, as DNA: TGCGCCAGCAGCTTGGCTAGCGGGCTAGAGACCCAGTACTTC. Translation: CASSLASGLETQYF.

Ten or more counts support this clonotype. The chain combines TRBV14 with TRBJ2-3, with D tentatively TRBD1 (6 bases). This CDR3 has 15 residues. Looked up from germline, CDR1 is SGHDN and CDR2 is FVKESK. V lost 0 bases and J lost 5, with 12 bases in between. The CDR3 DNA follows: TGTGCCAGCAGCCAAGAGGGGGCGCATAGAGATACGCAGTATTTT. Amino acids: CASSQEGAHRDTQYF.

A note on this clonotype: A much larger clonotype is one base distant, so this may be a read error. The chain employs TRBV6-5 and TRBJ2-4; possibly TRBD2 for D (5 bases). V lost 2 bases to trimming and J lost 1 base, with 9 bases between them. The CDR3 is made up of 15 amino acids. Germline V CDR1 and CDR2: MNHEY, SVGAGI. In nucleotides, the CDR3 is TGTGCCAGCAGTTACGAGCGAGGGGCCAAAAACATTCAGTACTTC. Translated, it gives CASSYERGAKNIQYF.